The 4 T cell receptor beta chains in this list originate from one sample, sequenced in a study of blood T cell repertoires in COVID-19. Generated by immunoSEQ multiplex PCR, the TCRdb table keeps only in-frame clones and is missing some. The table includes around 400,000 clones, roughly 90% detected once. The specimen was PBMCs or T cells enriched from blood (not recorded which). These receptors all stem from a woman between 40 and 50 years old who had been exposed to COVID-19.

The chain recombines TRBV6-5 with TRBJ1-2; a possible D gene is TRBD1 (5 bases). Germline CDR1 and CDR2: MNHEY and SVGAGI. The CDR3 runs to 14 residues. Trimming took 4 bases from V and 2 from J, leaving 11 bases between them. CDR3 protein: CASSSQESNYGYTF. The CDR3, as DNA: TGTGCCAGCAGTTCACAGGAGAGCAACTATGGCTACACCTTC.

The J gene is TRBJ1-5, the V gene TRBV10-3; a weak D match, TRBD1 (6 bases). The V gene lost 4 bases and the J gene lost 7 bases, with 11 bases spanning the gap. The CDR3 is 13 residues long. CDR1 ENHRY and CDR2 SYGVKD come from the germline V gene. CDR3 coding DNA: TGTGCCATCAGTGGACAGGTGGACCAGCCCCAGCATTTT. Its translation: CAISGQVDQPQHF.

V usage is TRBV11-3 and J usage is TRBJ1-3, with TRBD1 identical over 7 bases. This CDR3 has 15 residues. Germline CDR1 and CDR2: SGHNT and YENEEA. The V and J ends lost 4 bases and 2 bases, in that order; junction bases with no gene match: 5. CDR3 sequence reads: CASSSQGIAGNTIYF. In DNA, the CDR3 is TGTGCCAGCAGCTCACAGGGGATCGCTGGAAACACCATATATTTT.

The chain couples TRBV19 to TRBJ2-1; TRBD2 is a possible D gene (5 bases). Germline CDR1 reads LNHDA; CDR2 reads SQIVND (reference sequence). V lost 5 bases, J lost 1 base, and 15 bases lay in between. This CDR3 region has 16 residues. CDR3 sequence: CASSPRRTGSYNEQFF. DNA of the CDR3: TGTGCCAGTAGTCCACGCCGGACTGGTTCCTACAATGAGCAGTTCTTC.